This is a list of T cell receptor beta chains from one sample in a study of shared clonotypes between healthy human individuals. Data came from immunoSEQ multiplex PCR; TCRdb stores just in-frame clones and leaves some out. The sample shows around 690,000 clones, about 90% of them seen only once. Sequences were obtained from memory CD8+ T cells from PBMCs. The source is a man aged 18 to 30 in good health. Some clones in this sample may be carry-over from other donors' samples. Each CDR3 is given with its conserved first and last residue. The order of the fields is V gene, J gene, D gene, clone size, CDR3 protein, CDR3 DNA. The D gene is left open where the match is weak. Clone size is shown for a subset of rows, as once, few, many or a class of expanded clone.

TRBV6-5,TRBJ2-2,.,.,CATPYVEGTGELFF,TGTGCCACCCCTTACGTGGAGGGAACCGGGGAGCTGTTTTTT
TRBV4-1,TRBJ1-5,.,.,CASSQDYRDNQPQHF,TGCGCCAGCAGCCAAGATTACAGGGATAATCAGCCCCAGCATTTT
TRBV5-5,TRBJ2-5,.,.,CASSPWGEETQYF,TGTGCCAGCAGCCCCTGGGGGGAAGAGACCCAGTACTTC
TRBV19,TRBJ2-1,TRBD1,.,CASSDRGPTKGEQFF,TGTGCCAGTTCTGACAGGGGGCCGACGAAGGGTGAGCAGTTCTTC
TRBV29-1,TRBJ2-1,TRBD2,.,CSVVGTSLIYNEQFF,TGCAGCGTTGTGGGGACTAGCCTGATCTACAATGAGCAGTTCTTC
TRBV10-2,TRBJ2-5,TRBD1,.,CASRHRGQGETQYF,TGCGCCAGCAGGCACAGGGGGCAGGGGGAGACCCAGTACTTC
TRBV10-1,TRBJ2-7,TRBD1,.,CASSPGTGIHSYEQYF,TGCGCCAGCAGTCCCGGGACAGGGATTCACTCCTACGAGCAGTACTTC
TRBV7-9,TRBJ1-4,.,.,CASSLPGFATNEKLFF,TGTGCCAGCAGCTTGCCGGGGTTTGCGACTAATGAAAAACTGTTTTTT
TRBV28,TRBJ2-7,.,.,CATEPEAGSYEQYF,TGTGCCACCGAACCGGAGGCTGGCTCCTACGAGCAGTACTTC
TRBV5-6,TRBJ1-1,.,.,CASSYQGAEAFF,TGTGCCAGCAGTTACCAAGGCGCTGAAGCTTTCTTT
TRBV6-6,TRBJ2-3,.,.,CASSSRSSSTDTQYF,TGTGCCAGCAGTTCCCGTAGCTCTAGCACAGATACGCAGTATTTT
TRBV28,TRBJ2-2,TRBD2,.,CASSDPGAGGYTGELFF,TGTGCCAGCAGTGACCCGGGAGCGGGAGGGTACACCGGGGAGCTGTTTTTT
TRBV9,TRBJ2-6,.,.,CASSVNPRAGANVLTF,TGTGCCAGCAGCGTCAACCCGAGGGCTGGGGCCAACGTCCTGACTTTC
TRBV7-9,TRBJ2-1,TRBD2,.,CASSLPGLEGYDEQFF,TGTGCCAGCAGCTTACCGGGACTAGAGGGGTACGATGAGCAGTTCTTC
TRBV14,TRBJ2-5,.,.,CASSPRDAKETQYF,TGTGCCAGCAGCCCTCGGGACGCCAAAGAGACCCAGTACTTC
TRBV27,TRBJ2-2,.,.,CASSSRGHRRTISTGELFF,TGTGCCAGCAGTTCCCGCGGACACCGACGTACAATCAGCACCGGGGAGCTGTTTTTT
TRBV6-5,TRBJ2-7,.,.,CASRETGRSYEQYF,TGTGCCAGCAGGGAGACAGGGAGGTCCTACGAGCAGTACTTC
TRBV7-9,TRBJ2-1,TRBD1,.,CASSPPGQGQDNEQFF,TGTGCCAGCAGCCCTCCCGGACAGGGGCAGGACAATGAGCAGTTCTTC
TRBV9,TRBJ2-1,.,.,CASSENGRSPNNEQFF,TGTGCCAGCAGCGAGAATGGGCGCTCTCCAAACAATGAGCAGTTCTTC
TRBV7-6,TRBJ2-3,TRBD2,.,CASSLGIAEPSGADTQYF,TGTGCCAGCAGCTTAGGAATAGCGGAGCCTAGCGGGGCAGATACGCAGTATTTT
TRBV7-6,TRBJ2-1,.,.,CASSTRQEAYNEQFF,TGTGCCAGCAGCACCCGACAGGAAGCCTACAATGAGCAGTTCTTC
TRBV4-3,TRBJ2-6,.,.,CASSQGSLGANVLTF,TGCGCCAGCAGCCAAGGCTCCCTCGGGGCCAACGTCCTGACTTTC
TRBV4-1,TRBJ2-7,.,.,CASSQDRGDFYEQYF,TGCGCCAGCAGCCAAGATAGGGGGGACTTCTACGAGCAGTACTTC
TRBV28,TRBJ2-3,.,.,CASSSPEERARGDTQYF,TGTGCCAGCAGTTCCCCCGAGGAGCGGGCAAGAGGGGATACGCAGTATTTT
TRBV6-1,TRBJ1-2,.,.,CASSGRAGGYTF,TGTGCCAGCAGTGGGAGGGCCGGAGGCTACACCTTC
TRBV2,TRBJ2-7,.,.,CASSEGSPILSYEQYF,TGTGCCAGCAGCGAAGGGTCCCCCATCCTCTCCTACGAGCAGTACTTC
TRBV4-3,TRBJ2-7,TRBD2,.,CASSPRRGLAGKSYEQYF,TGCGCCAGCAGCCCCAGGCGCGGACTAGCGGGAAAATCCTACGAGCAGTACTTC
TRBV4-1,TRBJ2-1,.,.,CASSLGHSEQFF,TGCGCCAGCAGCCTGGGCCACAGTGAGCAGTTCTTC
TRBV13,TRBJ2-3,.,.,CASSLLPGRTDTQYF,TGTGCCAGCAGCTTACTTCCAGGGCGCACAGATACGCAGTATTTT
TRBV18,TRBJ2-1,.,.,CASSPDIQGNEQFF,TGTGCCAGCTCACCAGATATACAGGGCAATGAGCAGTTCTTC
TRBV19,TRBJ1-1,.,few,CASSLGHTEAFF,TGTGCCAGTAGCCTAGGGCATACTGAAGCTTTCTTT
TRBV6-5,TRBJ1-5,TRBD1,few,CASSFGQGNQPQHF,TGTGCCAGCAGTTTCGGACAGGGCAATCAGCCCCAGCATTTT
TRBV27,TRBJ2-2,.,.,CASVAGELFF,TGTGCCAGCGTGGCCGGGGAGCTGTTTTTT
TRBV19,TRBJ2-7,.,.,CASSMAGSREQYF,TGTGCCAGTAGTATGGCGGGGAGCAGAGAGCAGTACTTC
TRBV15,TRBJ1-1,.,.,CATSRVGATEAFF,TGTGCCACCAGCAGAGTTGGGGCGACTGAAGCTTTCTTT
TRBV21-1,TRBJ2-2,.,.,CASSKQWKGMNTGELFF,TGTGCCAGCAGCAAACAGTGGAAGGGGATGAACACCGGGGAGCTGTTTTTT
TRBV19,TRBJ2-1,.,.,CASNNGGSYNEQFF,TGTGCCAGTAACAATGGGGGGAGCTACAATGAGCAGTTCTTC
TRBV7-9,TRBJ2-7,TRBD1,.,CASSSPRTGSPYEQYF,TGTGCCAGCAGCTCCCCCCGGACAGGTAGCCCCTACGAGCAGTACTTC
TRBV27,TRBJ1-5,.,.,CASSLNYGFSNQPQHF,TGTGCCAGCAGTTTAAATTACGGTTTTAGCAATCAGCCCCAGCATTTT
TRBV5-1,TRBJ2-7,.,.,CASSWGTSDPSYEQYF,TGCGCCAGCAGCTGGGGGACATCGGATCCCTCCTACGAGCAGTACTTC
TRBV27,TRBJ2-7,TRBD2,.,CASSLSPGTSGSSYEQYF,TGTGCCAGCAGTTTATCCCCCGGGACTAGCGGGAGCTCCTACGAGCAGTACTTC
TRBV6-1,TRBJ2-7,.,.,CASNSDRIDQDEQYF,TGTGCCAGCAACAGTGACAGGATCGATCAGGACGAGCAGTACTTC
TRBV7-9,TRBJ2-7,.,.,CASSPSSYEQYF,TGTGCCAGCAGCCCCAGCTCCTACGAGCAGTACTTC
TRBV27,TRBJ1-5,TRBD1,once,CASSLTGANQPQHF,TGTGCCAGCAGTTTAACAGGGGCCAATCAGCCCCAGCATTTT
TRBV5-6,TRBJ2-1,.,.,CASSWGTGTYNEQFF,TGTGCCAGCAGCTGGGGGACGGGAACCTACAATGAGCAGTTCTTC
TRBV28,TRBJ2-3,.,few,CASSTRQAITDTQYF,TGTGCCAGCAGTACCCGACAGGCTATCACAGATACGCAGTATTTT
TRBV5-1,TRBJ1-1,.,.,CASRLAYEPEAFF,TGCGCCAGCCGGCTGGCGTATGAGCCTGAAGCTTTCTTT
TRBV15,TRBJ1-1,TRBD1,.,CATSSRDRNTEAFF,TGTGCCACCAGCAGCCGGGACAGGAACACTGAAGCTTTCTTT
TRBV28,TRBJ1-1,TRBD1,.,CATTWTGRASEAFF,TGTGCCACAACCTGGACAGGGCGAGCGTCTGAAGCTTTCTTT